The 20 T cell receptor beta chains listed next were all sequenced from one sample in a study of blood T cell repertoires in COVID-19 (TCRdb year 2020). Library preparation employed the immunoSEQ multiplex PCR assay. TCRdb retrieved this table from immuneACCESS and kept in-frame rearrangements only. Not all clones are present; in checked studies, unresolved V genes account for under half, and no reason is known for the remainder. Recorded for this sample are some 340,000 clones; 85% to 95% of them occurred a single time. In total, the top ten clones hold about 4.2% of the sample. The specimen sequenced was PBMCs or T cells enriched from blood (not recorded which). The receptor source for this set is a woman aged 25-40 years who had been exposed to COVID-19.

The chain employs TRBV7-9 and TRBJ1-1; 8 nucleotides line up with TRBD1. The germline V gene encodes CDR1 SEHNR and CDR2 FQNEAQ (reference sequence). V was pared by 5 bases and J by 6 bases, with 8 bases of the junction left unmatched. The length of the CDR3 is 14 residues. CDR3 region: CASSTYDRGAEAFF. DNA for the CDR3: TGTGCCAGCAGCACCTACGACAGGGGCGCTGAAGCTTTCTTT. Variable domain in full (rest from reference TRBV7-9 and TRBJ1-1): DTGVSQNPRHKITKRGQNVTFRCDPISEHNRLYWYRQTLGQGPEFLTYFQNEAQLEKSRLLSDRFSAERPKGSFSTLEIQRTEQGDSAMYLCASSTYDRGAEAFFGQGTRLTVV.

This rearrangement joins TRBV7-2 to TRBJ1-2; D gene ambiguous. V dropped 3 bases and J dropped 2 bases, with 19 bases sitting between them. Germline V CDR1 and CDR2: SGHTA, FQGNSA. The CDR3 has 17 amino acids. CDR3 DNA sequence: TGTGCCAGCAGCTTCGGGTCCTCCGACCCAATAAACTATGGCTACACCTTC. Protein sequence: CASSFGSSDPINYGYTF. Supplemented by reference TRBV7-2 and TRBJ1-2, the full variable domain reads GAGVSQSPSNKVTEKGKDVELRCDPISGHTALYWYRQSLGQGLEFLIYFQGNSAPDKSGLPSDRFSAERTGGSVSTLTIQRTQQEDSAVYLCASSFGSSDPINYGYTFGSGTRLTVV.

Here the CDR3 reads CASSGLGGPQHF. The CDR3 nucleotides read TGTGCCAGCAGCGGGTTGGGGGGGCCCCAGCATTTT. The rearrangement joins TRBV7-9 to TRBJ1-5, with D possibly being TRBD1 (5 bases). The germline CDR1 and CDR2 sequences are SEHNR and FQNEAQ (reference sequence). The CDR3 contains 12 residues. V lost 5 bases and J 9 bases, leaving 11 bases between the germline ends.

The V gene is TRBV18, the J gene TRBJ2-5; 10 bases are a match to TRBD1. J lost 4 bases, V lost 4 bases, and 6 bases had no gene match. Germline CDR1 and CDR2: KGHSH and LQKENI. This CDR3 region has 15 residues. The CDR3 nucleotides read TGTGCCAGCTCACAGGGACAGGGGAGTGGAGAGACCCAGTACTTC. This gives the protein CASSQGQGSGETQYF.

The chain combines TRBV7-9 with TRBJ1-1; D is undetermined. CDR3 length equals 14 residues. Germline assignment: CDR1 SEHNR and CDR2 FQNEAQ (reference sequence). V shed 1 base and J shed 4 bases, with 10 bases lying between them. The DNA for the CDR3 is TGTGCCAGCAGCTTAGTCGCGGTGGCCACTGAAGCTTTCTTT. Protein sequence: CASSLVAVATEAFF.

The CDR3 DNA reads TGCGCCAGCAGCCAAGTTGCGGACACGGACTATGGCTACACCTTC. Its protein is CASSQVADTDYGYTF. The V and J genes are TRBV4-1 and TRBJ1-2, with a weak D call TRBD1 (5 bases). The CDR3 totals 15 residues. V dropped 1 base and J dropped 3 bases, with 12 bases sitting between them. Germline V lookup: CDR1 MGHRA, CDR2 YSYEKL.

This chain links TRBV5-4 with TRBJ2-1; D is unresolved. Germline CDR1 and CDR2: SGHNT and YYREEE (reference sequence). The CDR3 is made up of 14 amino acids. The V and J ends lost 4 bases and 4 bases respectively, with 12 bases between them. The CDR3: CASSQSQRYNEQFF. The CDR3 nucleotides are TGTGCCAGCAGCCAGTCACAGAGATACAATGAGCAGTTCTTC.

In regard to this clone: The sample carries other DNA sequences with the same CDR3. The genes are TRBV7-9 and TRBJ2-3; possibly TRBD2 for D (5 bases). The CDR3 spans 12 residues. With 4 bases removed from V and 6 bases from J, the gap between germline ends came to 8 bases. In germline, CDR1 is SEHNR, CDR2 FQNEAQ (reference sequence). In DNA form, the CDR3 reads TGTGCCAGCAGCTCCCTAGCTGATACGCAGTATTTT. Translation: CASSSLADTQYF. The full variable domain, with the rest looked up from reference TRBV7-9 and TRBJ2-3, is DTGVSQNPRHKITKRGQNVTFRCDPISEHNRLYWYRQTLGQGPEFLTYFQNEAQLEKSRLLSDRFSAERPKGSFSTLEIQRTEQGDSAMYLCASSSLADTQYFGPGTRLTVL.

The CDR3 sequence is CASISGQGGPYTF. As DNA, the CDR3 is TGTGCCAGCATATCGGGACAGGGGGGTCCCTACACCTTC. The rearrangement uses TRBV25-1 and TRBJ1-2, with TRBD1 matching over 11 bases. Germline V gives CDR1 MGHDK, CDR2 SYGVNS. The ends lost 7 bases at V and 10 bases at J; junction bases unmatched: 8. The CDR3 is made up of 13 amino acids.

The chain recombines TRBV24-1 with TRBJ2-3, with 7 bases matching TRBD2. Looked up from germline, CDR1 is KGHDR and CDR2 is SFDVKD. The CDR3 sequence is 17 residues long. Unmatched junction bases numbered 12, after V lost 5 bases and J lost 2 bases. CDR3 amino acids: CATSGERGRRSTDTQYF. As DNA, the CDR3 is TGTGCCACCAGTGGAGAGCGGGGAAGGCGGTCCACAGATACGCAGTATTTT.

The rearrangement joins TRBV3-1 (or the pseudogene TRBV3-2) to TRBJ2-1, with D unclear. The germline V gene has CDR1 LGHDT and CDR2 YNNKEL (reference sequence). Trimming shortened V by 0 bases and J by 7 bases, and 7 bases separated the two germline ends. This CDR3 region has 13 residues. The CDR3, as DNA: TGTGCCAGCAGCCAAGATTTGGCAAATGAGCAGTTCTTC. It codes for CASSQDLANEQFF.

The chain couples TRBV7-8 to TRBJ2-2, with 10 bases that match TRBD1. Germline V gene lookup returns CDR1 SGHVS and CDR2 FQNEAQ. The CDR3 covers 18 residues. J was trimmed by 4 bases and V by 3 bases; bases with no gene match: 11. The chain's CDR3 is CASSFLIRQGAGTGELFF. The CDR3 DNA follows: TGTGCCAGCAGCTTCTTAATTCGACAGGGGGCCGGCACCGGGGAGCTGTTTTTT. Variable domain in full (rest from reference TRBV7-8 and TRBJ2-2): GAGVSQSPRYKVAKRGQDVALRCDPISGHVSLFWYQQALGQGPEFLTYFQNEAQLDKSGLPSDRFFAERPEGSVSTLKIQRTQQEDSAVYLCASSFLIRQGAGTGELFFGEGSRLTVL.

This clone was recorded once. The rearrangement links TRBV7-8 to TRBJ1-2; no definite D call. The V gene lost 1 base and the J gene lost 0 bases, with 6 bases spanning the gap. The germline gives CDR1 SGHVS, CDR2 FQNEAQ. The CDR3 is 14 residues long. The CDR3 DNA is TGTGCCAGCAGCTTAGTTACTTCTAACTATGGCTACACCTTC. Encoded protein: CASSLVTSNYGYTF.

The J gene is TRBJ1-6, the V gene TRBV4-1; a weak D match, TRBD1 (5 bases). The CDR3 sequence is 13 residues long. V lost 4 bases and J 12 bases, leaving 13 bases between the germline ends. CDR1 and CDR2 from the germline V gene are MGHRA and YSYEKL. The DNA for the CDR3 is TGCGCCAGCAGCCCATACGGGGGAGGACCCCTCCACTTT. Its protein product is CASSPYGGGPLHF.

The CDR3 spells CASSPGQATYYGYTF. As DNA, the CDR3 is TGCGCCAGCAGCCCGGGACAGGCGACTTACTATGGCTACACCTTC. The V and J genes are TRBV5-1 and TRBJ1-2, with 8 bases aligning to TRBD1. The germline V gene has CDR1 SGHRS and CDR2 YFSETQ. J lost 3 bases, V lost 4 bases, and 8 bases had no gene match. CDR3 size: 15 residues.

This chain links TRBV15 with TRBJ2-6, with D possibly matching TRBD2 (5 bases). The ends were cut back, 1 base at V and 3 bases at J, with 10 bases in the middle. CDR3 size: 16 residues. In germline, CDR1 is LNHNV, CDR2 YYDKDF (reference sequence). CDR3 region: CATSRVPGIGANVLTF. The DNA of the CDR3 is TGTGCCACCAGCAGAGTCCCGGGGATTGGGGCCAACGTCCTGACTTTC.

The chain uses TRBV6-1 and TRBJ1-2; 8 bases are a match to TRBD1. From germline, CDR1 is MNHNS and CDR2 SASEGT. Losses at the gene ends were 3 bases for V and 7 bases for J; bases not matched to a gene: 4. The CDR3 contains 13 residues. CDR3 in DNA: TGTGCCAGCAGTGATACAGGGGGATCTGGCTACACCTTC. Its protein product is CASSDTGGSGYTF.

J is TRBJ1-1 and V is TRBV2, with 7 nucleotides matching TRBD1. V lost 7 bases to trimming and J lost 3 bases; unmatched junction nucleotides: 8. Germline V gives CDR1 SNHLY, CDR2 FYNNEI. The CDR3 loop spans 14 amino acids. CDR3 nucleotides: TGTGCCAGCAATTTCGAGGGGGCCGACACTGAAGCTTTCTTT. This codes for CASNFEGADTEAFF.

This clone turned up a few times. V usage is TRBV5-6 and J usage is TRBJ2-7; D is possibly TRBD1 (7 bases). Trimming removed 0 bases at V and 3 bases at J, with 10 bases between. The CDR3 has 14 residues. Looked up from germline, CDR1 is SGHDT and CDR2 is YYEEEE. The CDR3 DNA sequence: TGTGCCAGCAGCTTGGGACAGGGACTCTACGAGCAGTACTTC. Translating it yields CASSLGQGLYEQYF.

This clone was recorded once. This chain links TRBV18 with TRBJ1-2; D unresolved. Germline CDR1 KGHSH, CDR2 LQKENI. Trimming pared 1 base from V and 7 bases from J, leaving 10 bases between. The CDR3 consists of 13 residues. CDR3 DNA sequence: TGTGCCAGCTCACCACAGTCGGAGTCTGGCTACACCTTC. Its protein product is CASSPQSESGYTF.